A selection of T cell receptor beta chains follows, all from one sample in a study of T cell changes during pregnancy in multiple sclerosis. Assay: immunoSEQ multiplex PCR; the TCRdb copy retains only in-frame clones and omits some. The data show approximately 70,000 clones, more than 70% seen once. This material consisted of peripheral blood, taken in the first trimester of pregnancy. These receptors all come from a female donor in good health, enrolled as a control in a pregnancy study. The CDR3 runs from the conserved cysteine through the conserved F or W. D genes are given only for firm matches. Part of the rows lack a size; the others show once, few, many or a class for expanded clones.

>TRBV5-4|-|TRBD2|TRBJ2-3
TGTGCCAGCAGCTGGGGGGTAGCGGGGTTCACAGATACGCAGTATTTT
CASSWGVAGFTDTQYF
>TRBV2|-|-|TRBJ1-2
TGTGCCAGCCGAGATCGACAGCTTAATAACTATGGCTACACCTTC
CASRDRQLNNYGYTF
>TRBV27|-|-|TRBJ2-5
TGTGCCAGCAGTTTATTGGGCCGGGAGACCCAGTACTTC
CASSLLGRETQYF
>TRBV5-1|-|-|TRBJ1-1
TGCGCCAGCAGCTCCCCGAACAAGAACACTGAAGCTTTCTTT
CASSSPNKNTEAFF
>TRBV19|-|TRBD2|TRBJ2-2
TGTGCCAGTAGTTTCGGACTAGCGTTAACCGGGGAGCTGTTTTTT
CASSFGLALTGELFF
>TRBV6-1|-|TRBD1|TRBJ2-7
TGTGCCAACTCCCCGACAGGGGGCTCCTACGAGCAGTACTTC
CANSPTGGSYEQYF
>TRBV18|few|TRBD1|TRBJ1-1
TGTGCCAGCTCACCTACAGGGGGTACTGAAGCTTTCTTT
CASSPTGGTEAFF
>TRBV7-2|few|TRBD1|TRBJ1-1
TGTGCCAGCAGCTCGGAGGGGGCGCGGACTGAAGCTTTCTTT
CASSSEGARTEAFF
>TRBV7-2|-|TRBD1|TRBJ1-2
TGTGCCAGCAGCTTAGTTAGGGGACAGGGAGGCTATGGCTACACCTTC
CASSLVRGQGGYGYTF
>TRBV30|-|TRBD1|TRBJ1-1
TGTGCCTCCGGGGGGACAGGGTTCATGAACACTGAAGCTTTCTTT
CASGGTGFMNTEAFF
>TRBV5-4|-|TRBD2|TRBJ2-2
TGTGCCAGCAGCTCCCCAGGCCTAGCGGGAAACACCGGGGAGCTGTTTTTT
CASSSPGLAGNTGELFF